The T cell receptor (beta chain) described here comes from a study of T cells in Graves' hyperthyroidism and ophthalmopathy. About the study: The initial diagnosis was the point when peripheral blood was collected, ahead of any treatment.

The germline V and J ends were trimmed by 2 bases and 4 bases, with 14 bases remaining between them. The germline V gene has CDR1 LNHDA and CDR2 SQIVND (reference sequence). This CDR3 region has 15 residues. RNA transcripts gave rise to amplified TCR beta CDR3 regions. Using the HTBI primer set, a first-round RT-PCR was run on the TCR CDR3. MiXCR was run by TCRdb on the multiplex PCR reads, yielding one entry per CDR3 protein. The sample lists roughly 300,000 distinct CDR3 sequences, around 23% occurring once. The patients, who ranged from 18 to 65 in age, presented with newly diagnosed hyperthyroidism lasting under 2 months. Study findings and constraints: The model identified upcoming ophthalmopathy a median about six months ahead of onset. Blood shared most expanded thyroid clonotypes above 0.001.

A word on this clonotype: Its target is not known.

Sequenced material: blood. The origin of this receptor is a woman aged 50 to 60 with Graves' hyperthyroidism. The chain has TRBV19 and TRBJ1-1; no clear D. As DNA, the CDR3 is TGTGCCAGTAGTATACGGGCGCGGGTTGTCACTGAAGCTTTCTTT. Protein: CASSIRARVVTEAFF.